This TCR beta chain was recovered during a study of beta chain features in type 1 diabetes. Study-wide results and limits: Shorter templates might be favored by PCR, and equally so in patients and in controls. A moderate, significant TCRB CDR3 shortening appeared in type 1 diabetes across four CD4+ subsets.

Sequenced material consisted of expressed TCRB transcripts (all of the isolated RNA was reverse transcribed). Clones were read by immunoSEQ multiplex PCR, and TCRdb kept only the in-frame ones, dropping some. The sample yields 37,000 or so clones, roughly 49% seen once. This clone was seen a few times. Its antigen is still unknown. The ends were cut back, 10 bases at V and 1 base at J, with 11 bases in the middle. This CDR3 spans 13 amino acids. Germline assignment: CDR1 WSHSY and CDR2 SAAADI. Source material: central memory CD4+ T cells from blood. The V call is TRBV10-2, the J call TRBJ2-1; the D gene is possibly TRBD2 (5 bases). This clonotype originated in a woman younger than 30 in good health. The CDR3 region is CATQRRSYNEQFF. The CDR3 region has the DNA TGCGCCACGCAGCGGCGGTCCTACAATGAGCAGTTCTTC.